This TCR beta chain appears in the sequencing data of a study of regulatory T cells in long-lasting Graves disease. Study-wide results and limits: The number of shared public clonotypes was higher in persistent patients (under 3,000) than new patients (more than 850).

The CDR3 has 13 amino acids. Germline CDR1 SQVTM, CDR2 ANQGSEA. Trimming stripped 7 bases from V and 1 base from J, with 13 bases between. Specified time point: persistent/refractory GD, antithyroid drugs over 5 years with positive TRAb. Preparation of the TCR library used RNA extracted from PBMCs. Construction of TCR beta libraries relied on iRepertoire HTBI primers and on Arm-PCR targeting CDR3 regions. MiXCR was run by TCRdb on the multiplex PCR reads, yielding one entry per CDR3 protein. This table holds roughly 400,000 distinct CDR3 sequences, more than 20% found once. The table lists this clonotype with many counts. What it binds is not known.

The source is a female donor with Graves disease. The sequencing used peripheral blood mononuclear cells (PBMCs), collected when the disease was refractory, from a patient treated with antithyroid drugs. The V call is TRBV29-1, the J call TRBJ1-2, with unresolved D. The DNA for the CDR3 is TGCAGCGGGAGAGATCGGGATAACTATGGCTACACCTTC. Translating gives CSGRDRDNYGYTF.